The 21 T cell receptor beta chains in this list originate from one sample, sequenced in a study of beta chain features in type 1 diabetes. Isolated RNA was reverse transcribed in full, so expressed TCRB transcripts were sequenced. Clones were read by immunoSEQ multiplex PCR, and TCRdb kept only the in-frame ones, dropping some. The repertoire holds approximately 100,000 clones, with under 40% as singletons. Material: stem cell memory CD4+ T cells from blood. These receptor sequences come from a woman aged 18-29 years in good health.

This chain links TRBV18 with TRBJ1-2, with D unclear. The germline V and J ends were trimmed by 2 bases and 8 bases, with 12 bases remaining between them. Germline V gene sequence: CDR1 KGHSH, CDR2 LQKENI. This CDR3 has 13 residues. The CDR3 is CASSPDTRGGYTF. The CDR3 DNA is TGTGCCAGCTCACCAGATACCCGGGGAGGCTACACCTTC.

CDR3 amino acids: CASSPWTEQETQYF. For the CDR3, the DNA is TGTGCCAGCAGTCCTTGGACAGAGCAAGAGACCCAGTACTTC. The V gene is TRBV28, the J gene TRBJ2-5; a weak D match, TRBD1 (6 bases). Germline V CDR1 and CDR2: MDHEN, SYDVKM. The germline V and J ends were trimmed by 5 bases and 2 bases, with 12 bases remaining between them. There are 14 residues in the CDR3.

This clone was counted a few times. This sequence joins TRBV29-1 and TRBJ2-5, with 10 bases matching TRBD1. The length of the CDR3 is 13 residues. CDR1 and CDR2 (germline): SQVTM, ANQGSEA. J gave up 5 bases and V 6 bases, and 6 bases lay outside the gene matches. The CDR3 sequence is CSVYDRGRETQYF. CDR3 DNA sequence: TGCAGCGTGTACGACAGGGGGCGGGAGACCCAGTACTTC.

This clone occurred a few times. The chain is built from TRBV30 and TRBJ2-1; 13 nucleotides agree with TRBD2. The V gene's germline CDR1 is GTSNPN and CDR2 SVGIG (reference sequence). V shed 2 bases and J 2 bases; nucleotides not matched to a gene: 6. The CDR3 runs 17 residues. The CDR3 reads CAWSPGLAGTPYNEQFF. CDR3 DNA sequence: TGTGCCTGGAGTCCGGGACTAGCGGGAACCCCCTACAATGAGCAGTTCTTC.

This clone has only one observation. The chain recombines TRBV7-3 with TRBJ2-3; tentative D call: TRBD1 (5 bases). Germline V CDR1 and CDR2: SGHTA, FQGTGA. V gave up 2 bases and J gave up 2 bases, with 5 bases separating them. This CDR3 is 13 amino acids long. Here the CDR3 DNA reads TGTGCCAGCAGCTTAGGGGCCACAGATACGCAGTATTTT. Translating gives CASSLGATDTQYF.

This clone showed up just a few times. V gene TRBV11-2 combines with J gene TRBJ2-1, with 11 bases aligning to TRBD2. The CDR3 runs 15 residues. With 3 bases clipped from V and 9 bases from J, the junction kept 7 bases outside the gene matches. Germline lookup yields CDR1 SGHAT and CDR2 FQNNGV. The CDR3 spells CASSFLPSGRSEQFF. The DNA of the CDR3 is TGTGCCAGCAGCTTTTTACCTAGCGGGAGGAGTGAGCAGTTCTTC.

Only a few counts were recorded for this clone. J is TRBJ1-3 and V is TRBV4-3; 7 positions match TRBD1. Germline V CDR1 and CDR2: LGHNA, YSLEER. The J segment lost 4 bases and the V segment lost 2 bases, leaving 5 bases of the junction unmatched. This CDR3 has 15 residues. The CDR3: CASSQNTGAGNTIYF. The CDR3 nucleotides read TGCGCCAGCAGCCAAAACACAGGGGCAGGAAACACCATATATTTT.

The chain employs TRBV7-2 and TRBJ1-2; D unclear. Trimming stripped 4 bases from V and 0 bases from J, with 21 bases between. CDR3 size: 18 residues. Germline values: CDR1 SGHTA, CDR2 FQGNSA. The CDR3 nucleotides read TGTGCCAGCAGCTCCGCCGGCATCTCGCAGGCTTCTAACTATGGCTACACCTTC. Translated: CASSSAGISQASNYGYTF.

The V and J genes are TRBV19 and TRBJ2-7; unclear D gene. The CDR3 loop spans 11 amino acids. CDR1 is LNHDA, CDR2 SQIVND, per germline (reference sequence). V lost 6 bases and J 3 bases, leaving 6 bases between the germline ends. CDR3 loop: CASSAGYEQYF. Here the CDR3 DNA reads TGTGCCAGTAGCGCAGGCTACGAGCAGTACTTC.

This clone was observed a few times. V usage is TRBV14 and J usage is TRBJ1-1, with TRBD1 as a possible D gene (6 bases). Deletions cut 5 bases from V and 1 base from J, with 14 bases between. The CDR3 sequence is 15 residues long. Germline CDR1 and CDR2: SGHDN and FVKESK. The CDR3 DNA reads TGTGCCAGCAGCACAGGGAAAGTCCGGAACACTGAAGCTTTCTTT. This translates into CASSTGKVRNTEAFF.

The V gene is TRBV10-3, the J gene TRBJ2-5, with D possibly being TRBD2 (6 bases). The CDR3 has 16 amino acids. Trimming took off 3 bases at V and 4 bases at J, with 18 bases between the two ends. Germline-derived CDR1 and CDR2 are ENHRY and SYGVKD. The CDR3 DNA sequence: TGTGCCATCAGTGACCCCGGGGCGGGACGGGGAGAGACCCAGTACTTC. It is translated as CAISDPGAGRGETQYF.

The gene calls are TRBV2 and TRBJ2-1, with a weak D call TRBD1 (5 bases). The germline V gene has CDR1 SNHLY and CDR2 FYNNEI. The CDR3 contains 13 residues. V was clipped by 4 bases and J by 8 bases, with 12 bases between them. In DNA form, the CDR3 reads TGTGCCAGCAGTGTGCGGCAGGGCGATGAGCAGTTCTTC. Protein: CASSVRQGDEQFF.

The chain couples TRBV20-1 to TRBJ2-3, with 7 bases that match TRBD2. The CDR3 runs to 11 residues. The germline V gene has CDR1 DFQATT and CDR2 SNEGSKA (reference sequence). CDR3: CSGGAGVTQYF. The CDR3 DNA reads TGCAGCGGAGGGGCGGGGGTTACGCAGTATTTT.

The chain links TRBV19 to TRBJ1-1; D is possibly TRBD1 (5 bases). The ends were cut back, 10 bases at V and 9 bases at J, with 24 bases in the middle. This CDR3 region has 14 residues. Germline V gene data show CDR1 as LNHDA and CDR2 as SQIVND (reference sequence). The CDR3 DNA reads as TGTGCCACCGGAGGGACCGGGGAGCGGGGGAAAGCTTTCTTT. Its translation is CATGGTGERGKAFF. The complete variable domain, with remaining parts taken from reference TRBV19 and TRBJ1-1, reads DGGITQSPKYLFRKEGQNVTLSCEQNLNHDAMYWYRQDPGQGLRLIYYSQIVNDFQKGDIAEGYSVSREKKESFPLTVTSAQKNPTAFYLCATGGTGERGKAFFGQGTRLTVV.

This sequence joins TRBV11-2 and TRBJ2-5; 10 nucleotides line up with TRBD2. The CDR3 runs 19 residues. V gave up 6 bases and J gave up 2 bases; unmatched junction bases: 18. CDR1 is SGHAT, CDR2 FQNNGV, per germline. CDR3 residues: CASRPISGTSVGVQETQYF. The CDR3 region has the DNA TGTGCCAGCAGGCCTATTTCCGGGACTAGCGTCGGGGTACAAGAGACCCAGTACTTC.

The chain recombines TRBV5-1 with TRBJ2-4; possibly TRBD2 for D (6 bases). CDR3 length: 15 residues. Trimming stripped 4 bases from V and 5 bases from J, with 16 bases between. Germline V CDR1 and CDR2: SGHRS, YFSETQ. CDR3 amino acids: CASSNRGGSENIQYF. The CDR3 DNA reads TGCGCCAGCAGCAACCGTGGAGGGTCGGAAAACATTCAGTACTTC.

The V call is TRBV7-6, the J call TRBJ2-6; 9 bases are shared with TRBD1. The length of the CDR3 is 19 residues. V shed 3 bases, J shed 0 bases, and the junction held 9 bases outside the gene matches. CDR1 SGHVS and CDR2 FNYEAQ come from the germline V gene. The CDR3 loop reads CASSFQVQGAHSGANVLTF. CDR3 DNA: TGTGCCAGCAGCTTCCAAGTACAGGGGGCTCACTCTGGGGCCAACGTCCTGACTTTC. Full variable domain (remainder filled in from reference TRBV7-6 and TRBJ2-6): GAGVSQSPRYKVTKRGQDVALRCDPISGHVSLYWYRQALGQGPEFLTYFNYEAQQDKSGLPNDRFSAERPEGSISTLTIQRTEQRDSAMYRCASSFQVQGAHSGANVLTFGAGSRLTVL.

This clone showed up just a few times. In DNA, the CDR3 is TGTGCCAGCAGTTTATCGGGACTTCTCATTCAAGAGACCCAGTACTTC. The encoded protein is CASSLSGLLIQETQYF. The V call is TRBV28, the J call TRBJ2-5, with D maybe TRBD2 (6 bases). In germline, CDR1 is MDHEN, CDR2 SYDVKM. The CDR3 is made up of 16 amino acids. The V end lost 1 base, the J end lost 2 bases, and 14 bases lay between the germline ends.

The table lists this clone with a few counts. This chain connects TRBV9 to TRBJ2-1, with D possibly TRBD2 on 6 matching bases. V lost 0 bases and J 4 bases, leaving 11 bases between the germline ends. The CDR3 loop spans 15 amino acids. Germline V gene sequence: CDR1 SGDLS, CDR2 YYNGEE. In nucleotides, the CDR3 is TGTGCCAGCAGCGTAGTGTCTAGCGCTTACAATGAGCAGTTCTTC. Protein: CASSVVSSAYNEQFF.

This clone showed up just a few times. This sequence joins TRBV11-2 and TRBJ2-5, with D maybe TRBD1 (5 bases). V lost 5 bases, J lost 5 bases, and 15 bases lay in between. Germline V gene data show CDR1 as SGHAT and CDR2 as FQNNGV. The CDR3 spans 14 residues. The CDR3 loop reads CASSRTLVGETQYF. The CDR3 DNA follows: TGTGCCAGCAGCAGGACACTGGTGGGGGAGACCCAGTACTTC.

The V gene is TRBV20-1, the J gene TRBJ2-4; 11 bases line up with TRBD2. J lost 14 bases, V lost 6 bases, and 6 bases had no gene match. The CDR3 is 11 residues long. Germline-derived CDR1 and CDR2 are DFQATT and SNEGSKA (reference sequence). CDR3 coding DNA: TGCAGTGCGCTACGACTAGCGGGAAAGTACTTC. This gives the protein CSALRLAGKYF.